The rows below give T cell receptor beta chains drawn from one sample of a study of vaccination and CD4 T cells after COVID-19. Each CDR3 protein gets one entry after TCRdb re-called the PCR reads with MiXCR. The repertoire holds roughly 15,000 distinct CDR3 sequences, with roughly 56% as singletons. What these receptors recognize is not known. Sequenced: CD4+ T cells from blood, cultured in vitro. The receptors come from a human donor who had recovered from COVID-19. Both conserved end residues are part of each CDR3. The order of the fields is D gene, clone size, V gene, J gene, CDR3 DNA, CDR3 protein. D genes are given only for firm matches. A clone size is listed for some rows: how often the clone was seen (once, few, many), or a class if it is expanded.

TRBD1,-,TRBV25-1,TRBJ1-2,TGTGCCAGCAGTGTTCCGGGACAGGGGACTGGCTATGGCTACACCTTC,CASSVPGQGTGYGYTF
TRBD2,-,TRBV20-1,TRBJ2-7,TGCAGTGCTAGACCGAGCGGGAGGGCCTTTTACGAGCAGTACTTC,CSARPSGRAFYEQYF
TRBD2,once,TRBV5-1,TRBJ2-1,TGCGCCAGCAGCTCATTAGCGGGGTATAACAATGAGCAGTTCTTC,CASSSLAGYNNEQFF
-,-,TRBV6-1,TRBJ2-5,TGTGCCAGCAGTGAAGAAGCAAGGGAGGAGACCCAGTACTTC,CASSEEAREETQYF
-,-,TRBV10-3,TRBJ2-2,TGTGCCATCAGTGAGACTTACAACACCGGGGAGCTGTTTTTT,CAISETYNTGELFF
-,few,TRBV7-8,TRBJ1-6,TGTGCCAGCAGGCTAGATCGTGGCCGGCGGAATTCACCCCTCCACTTT,CASRLDRGRRNSPLHF
-,-,TRBV7-6,TRBJ1-1,TGTGCCAGCAGCTTAATCGGGGGCGCGAACACTGAAGCTTTCTTT,CASSLIGGANTEAFF
-,few,TRBV6-1,TRBJ1-5,TGTGCCAGCAGTAGGACAGTCAATCAGCCCCAGCATTTT,CASSRTVNQPQHF
-,few,TRBV7-2,TRBJ1-1,TGTGCCAGCAGCTTAGACAGGAACACTGAAGCTTTCTTT,CASSLDRNTEAFF
TRBD2,-,TRBV7-2,TRBJ2-5,TGTGCCAGCAGCTTTCGGACTAGCGGGAGAGAGACCCAGTACTTC,CASSFRTSGRETQYF
TRBD2,-,TRBV30,TRBJ2-1,TGTGCCTGGAGTGAAACGAATCTAGCGGGATTCTACAATGAGCAGTTCTTC,CAWSETNLAGFYNEQFF
TRBD1,-,TRBV7-9,TRBJ1-1,TGTGCCAGCAGCAGAGCAGGGGGTGGGGAAGCTTTCTTT,CASSRAGGGEAFF
-,few,TRBV20-1,TRBJ1-2,TGCAGTGCTAGAGATCCGGCTGGTGACCTCTATGGCTACACCTTC,CSARDPAGDLYGYTF
TRBD1,few,TRBV18,TRBJ1-6,TGTGCCAGCTCCGGAACAGGGGGCACTTCACCCCTCCACTTT,CASSGTGGTSPLHF
TRBD1,few,TRBV12-3/TRBV12-4,TRBJ2-7,TGTGCCAGCAGTTCCCTCGACAGGGTTGGGGGTCGGCGCCCCTACGAGCAGTACTTC,CASSSLDRVGGRRPYEQYF
-,-,TRBV2,TRBJ1-1,TGTGCCAGCACCACCCTGCCAGGGCGATTCGCTGAAGCTTTCTTT,CASTTLPGRFAEAFF
TRBD1,-,TRBV20-1,TRBJ1-2,TGCAGTGCTAGAGATGGGACAGGGGGCTCTGGCTACACCTTC,CSARDGTGGSGYTF
TRBD2,-,TRBV24-1,TRBJ2-5,TGTGCCACCAGTGATCCGGGACTAGAGGGTGAAGAGACCCAGTACTTC,CATSDPGLEGEETQYF
-,-,TRBV15,TRBJ2-1,TGTGCCACCGGTAAGCGCCGGTATGAGCAGTTCTTC,CATGKRRYEQFF
TRBD1,once,TRBV6-2/TRBV6-3,TRBJ1-1,TGTGCCAGCAGTTACTCAAGGTACAGGGGTTATGGGACTGAAGCTTTCTTT,CASSYSRYRGYGTEAFF
-,-,TRBV20-1,TRBJ2-3,TGCAGTGGCCCGAGGCGGGATGGGACAGATACGCAGTATTTT,CSGPRRDGTDTQYF
-,-,TRBV6-2/TRBV6-3,TRBJ2-7,TGTGCCAGCAAACAGGTTGGAGACTCCTACGAGCAGTACTTC,CASKQVGDSYEQYF
-,-,TRBV15,TRBJ1-1,TGTGCCACCAGGAGGGGGTTTGGCACTGAAGCTTTCTTT,CATRRGFGTEAFF
-,-,TRBV20-1,TRBJ1-2,TGCAGTGCTAGGGCGGGGGCATATGGCTACACCTTC,CSARAGAYGYTF
-,-,TRBV11-3,TRBJ1-2,TGTGCCAGCAGCAGCGGGGGGACTACGGGCGGCTACACCTTC,CASSSGGTTGGYTF
-,-,TRBV5-1,TRBJ2-3,TGCGCCAGCAGCGGGAGGGGGAGGGAAGATACGCAGTATTTT,CASSGRGREDTQYF
-,-,TRBV6-1,TRBJ1-1,TGTGCCAGCAGGCCCCTAGGGACGCGGGCCCGGGGTGAAGCTTTCTTT,CASRPLGTRARGEAFF
-,-,TRBV6-5,TRBJ2-3,TGTGCCAGCAGTTATTCCTTAGGAACAGATACGCAGTATTTT,CASSYSLGTDTQYF
-,-,TRBV6-1,TRBJ1-5,TGTGCCAGCCGCGAAGGGGCCGAAGGAGCGCAGCCCCAGCATTTT,CASREGAEGAQPQHF
TRBD1,-,TRBV6-2/TRBV6-3,TRBJ1-5,TGTGCCAGCAGTTACTCCGCTGACAGGGGCAATCAGCCCCAGCATTTT,CASSYSADRGNQPQHF
TRBD1,-,TRBV6-1,TRBJ2-2,TGTGCCAGCAGAGGCCAGGGGGCGAACACCGGGGAGCTGTTTTTT,CASRGQGANTGELFF
-,-,TRBV4-1,TRBJ2-2,TGCGCCAGCAGTCTCAGGGGGCGGCTAGCGGCGTACGCGAACACCGGGGAGCTGTTTTTT,CASSLRGRLAAYANTGELFF